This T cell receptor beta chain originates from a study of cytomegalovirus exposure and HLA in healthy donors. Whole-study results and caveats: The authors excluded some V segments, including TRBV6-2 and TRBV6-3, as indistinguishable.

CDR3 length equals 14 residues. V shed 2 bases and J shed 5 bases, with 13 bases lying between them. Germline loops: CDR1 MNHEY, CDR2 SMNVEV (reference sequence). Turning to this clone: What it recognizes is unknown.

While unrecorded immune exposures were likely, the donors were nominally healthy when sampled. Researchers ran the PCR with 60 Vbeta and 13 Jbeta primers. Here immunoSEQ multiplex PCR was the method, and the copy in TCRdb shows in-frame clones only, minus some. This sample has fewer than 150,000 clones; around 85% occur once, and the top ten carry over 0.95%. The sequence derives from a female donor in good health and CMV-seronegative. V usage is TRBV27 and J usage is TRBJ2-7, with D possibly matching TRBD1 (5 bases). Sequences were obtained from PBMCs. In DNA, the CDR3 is TGTGCCAGCAGTTTAGAGGCAGGGTGGAACGAGCAGTACTTC. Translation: CASSLEAGWNEQYF.